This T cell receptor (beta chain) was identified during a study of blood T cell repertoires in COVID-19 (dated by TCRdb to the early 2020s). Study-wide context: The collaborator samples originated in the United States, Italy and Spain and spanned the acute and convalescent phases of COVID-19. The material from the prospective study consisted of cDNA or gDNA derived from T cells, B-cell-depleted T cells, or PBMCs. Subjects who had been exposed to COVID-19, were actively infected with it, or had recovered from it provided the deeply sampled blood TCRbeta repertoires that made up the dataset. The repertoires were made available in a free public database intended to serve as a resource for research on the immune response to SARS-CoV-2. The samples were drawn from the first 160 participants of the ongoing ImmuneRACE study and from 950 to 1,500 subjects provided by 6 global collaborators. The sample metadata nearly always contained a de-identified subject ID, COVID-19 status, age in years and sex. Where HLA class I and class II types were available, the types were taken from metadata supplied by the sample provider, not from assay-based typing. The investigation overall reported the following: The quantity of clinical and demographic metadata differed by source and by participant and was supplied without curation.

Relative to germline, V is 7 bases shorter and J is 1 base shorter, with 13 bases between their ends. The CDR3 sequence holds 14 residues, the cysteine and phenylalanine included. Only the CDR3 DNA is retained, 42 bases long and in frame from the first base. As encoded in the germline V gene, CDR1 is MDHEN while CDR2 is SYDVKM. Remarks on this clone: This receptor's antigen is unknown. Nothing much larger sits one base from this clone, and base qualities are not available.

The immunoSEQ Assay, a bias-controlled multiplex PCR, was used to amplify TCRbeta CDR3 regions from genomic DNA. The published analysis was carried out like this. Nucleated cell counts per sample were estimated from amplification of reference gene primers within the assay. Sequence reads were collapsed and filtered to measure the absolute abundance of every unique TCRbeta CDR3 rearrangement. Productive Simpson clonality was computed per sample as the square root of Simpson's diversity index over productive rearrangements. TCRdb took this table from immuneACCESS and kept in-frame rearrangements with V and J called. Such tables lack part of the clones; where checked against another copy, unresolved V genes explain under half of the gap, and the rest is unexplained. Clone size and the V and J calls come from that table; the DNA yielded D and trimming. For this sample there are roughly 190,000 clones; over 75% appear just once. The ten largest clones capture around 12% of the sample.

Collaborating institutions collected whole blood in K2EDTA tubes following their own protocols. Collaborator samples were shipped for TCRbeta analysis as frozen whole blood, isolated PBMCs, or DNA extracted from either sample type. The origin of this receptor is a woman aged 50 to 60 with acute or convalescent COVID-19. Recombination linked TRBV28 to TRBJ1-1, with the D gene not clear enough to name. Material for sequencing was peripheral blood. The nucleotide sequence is TGTGCCAGCACCACTCCGGGAGGGAACACTGAAGCTTTCTTT. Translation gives CASTTPGGNTEAFF. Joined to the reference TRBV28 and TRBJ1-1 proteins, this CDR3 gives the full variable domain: DVKVTQSSRYLVKRTGEKVFLECVQDMDHENMFWYRQDPGLGLRLIYFSYDVKMKEKGDIPEGYSVSREKKERFSLILESASTNQTSMYLCASTTPGGNTEAFFGQGTRLTVV.